The T cell receptor (beta chain) described here comes from a study of blood T cells in healthy people across ages. Findings and caveats of the study: Underestimates were what the diversity estimates from one million T cells were considered to be. With age, beta diversity per million T cells declined roughly linearly, significantly by 35 to 40.

This clonotype is a singleton in its sample. Antigen: not known. The authors ran a second PCR of roughly 6 to 12 cycles using a sample-barcoded 5' primer and a J-beta primer mix. TCRdb reprocessed the 5' RACE reads via MiXCR and lists one record per CDR3 protein. The sample consists of almost 550,000 distinct CDR3 sequences, 24% of them appearing once. Trimming took 2 bases from V and 5 from J, leaving 9 bases between them. The CDR3 runs to 13 residues. CDR1 MNHEY and CDR2 SVGEGT come from the germline V gene. Donors were healthy Caucasian individuals from Russia aged roughly 6 to 95. The data were also submitted as part of a second study, on T cells of mothers and their children.

The chain joins TRBV6-2 or TRBV6-3 to TRBJ2-5; D not resolved. Sequencing was performed on blood. This TCR derives from a boy younger than 18 in good health. The chain's CDR3 is CASSYTLRETQYF. For the CDR3, the DNA is TGTGCCAGCAGTTACACCCTCCGGGAGACCCAGTACTTC.